These T cell receptor beta chains were read from a single sample in a study of cytomegalovirus exposure and HLA in healthy donors. The method was immunoSEQ multiplex PCR; TCRdb's version includes in-frame clones alone and lacks a portion of them. Here the sample spans about 70,000 clones, 94% being singletons. Input material: PBMCs. The receptors were sampled from a woman under 30 in good health and CMV-seropositive. Both conserved end residues are part of each CDR3. Fields, in order: V gene, J gene, D gene, clone size, CDR3 protein, CDR3 DNA. A D gene is named only where the DNA matches it firmly. Clone size is given for some rows only: seen once, a few or many times, or a class if the clone is expanded.

>TRBV6-5|TRBJ2-7|TRBD1|-
CASSSGSGTGSYEQYF
TGTGCCAGCAGTTCCGGATCCGGGACAGGGTCCTACGAGCAGTACTTC
>TRBV7-7|TRBJ2-1|-|-
CASSSREDNEQFF
TGTGCTAGCAGCTCCAGGGAGGATAATGAGCAGTTCTTC
>TRBV19|TRBJ1-2|TRBD1|-
CASSFQGQGSGYTF
TGTGCCAGTAGTTTTCAAGGACAGGGCTCCGGCTACACCTTC
>TRBV5-1|TRBJ2-5|TRBD1|-
CASSFGTGGKETQYF
TGCGCCAGCAGCTTCGGGACAGGGGGCAAAGAGACCCAGTACTTC
>TRBV2|TRBJ1-2|-|-
CASSLGAEGYTF
TGTGCCAGCAGTTTAGGGGCGGAGGGCTACACCTTC
>TRBV27|TRBJ2-1|-|-
CASSLRFSGWGVFNEQFF
TGTGCCAGCAGTTTGCGTTTTTCGGGGTGGGGGGTATTCAATGAGCAGTTCTTC
>TRBV7-2|TRBJ2-2|-|-
CASSLTYVTGELFF
TGTGCCAGCAGCCTCACTTACGTCACCGGGGAGCTGTTTTTT
>TRBV21-1|TRBJ2-7|-|-
CASRGQGADEQYF
TGTGCCAGCCGTGGACAGGGGGCCGACGAGCAGTACTTC
>TRBV7-2|TRBJ1-5|-|once
CASSLWGAGGNQPQHF
TGTGCCAGCAGCTTATGGGGTGCAGGGGGCAATCAGCCCCAGCATTTT
>TRBV2|TRBJ2-7|-|-
CASIMNEGIYEQYF
TGTGCCAGCATTATGAACGAGGGTATATACGAGCAGTACTTC
>TRBV4-3|TRBJ2-1|TRBD2|-
CASSQDSGGNNEQFF
TGCGCCAGCAGCCAAGATAGCGGGGGTAACAATGAGCAGTTCTTC
>TRBV13|TRBJ2-1|-|-
CASSLQGSTGFNEQFF
TGTGCCAGCAGCTTACAGGGGAGCACGGGGTTCAATGAGCAGTTCTTC
>TRBV30|TRBJ2-1|TRBD2|-
CAWSPGLPFGEQFF
TGTGCCTGGAGCCCGGGACTACCCTTCGGTGAGCAGTTCTTC
>TRBV19|TRBJ2-3|-|once
CASSIGWTSSTDTQYF
TGTGCCAGTAGTATAGGGTGGACATCTAGCACAGATACGCAGTATTTT
>TRBV19|TRBJ2-3|TRBD1|-
CASAPQGQARTDTQYF
TGTGCCAGTGCCCCCCAAGGACAGGCTCGCACAGATACGCAGTATTTT
>TRBV12-5|TRBJ2-2|-|-
CASGLTANTGELFF
TGTGCTAGTGGCCTGACAGCGAACACCGGGGAGCTGTTTTTT
>TRBV27|TRBJ2-7|-|once
CASSFQQGVKEQYF
TGTGCCAGCAGTTTTCAACAGGGAGTTAAGGAGCAGTACTTC
>TRBV15|TRBJ1-3|TRBD1|once
CATSFSTGEGNTIYF
TGTGCCACCAGCTTCTCGACAGGGGAAGGAAACACCATATATTTT
>TRBV4-3|TRBJ2-2|TRBD2|-
CASSQEGSGFLTGELFF
TGCGCCAGCAGCCAAGAGGGTAGCGGGTTCCTTACCGGGGAGCTGTTTTTT
>TRBV7-9|TRBJ1-4|-|-
CARKSIVQCREGNEKLFF
TGTGCCAGAAAATCCATCGTCCAGTGCCGGGAGGGTAATGAAAAACTGTTTTTT
>TRBV4-2|TRBJ1-1|-|-
CASSQVSEGNTEAFF
TGTGCCAGCAGCCAAGTATCGGAGGGGAACACTGAAGCTTTCTTT
>TRBV5-1|TRBJ1-2|-|-
CASSLGTGRLFYGYTF
TGCGCCAGCAGCTTGGGAACAGGGCGACTATTCTATGGCTACACCTTC
>TRBV2|TRBJ2-3|-|-
CASRYRLGTTSTDTQYF
TGTGCCAGCAGGTATAGACTTGGGACAACGAGCACAGATACGCAGTATTTT
>TRBV30|TRBJ1-1|-|-
CAWSPLRGTEAFF
TGTGCCTGGAGTCCTCTGCGGGGCACTGAAGCTTTCTTT
>TRBV29-1|TRBJ2-2|TRBD2|-
CSVRDYTNTGELFF
TGCAGCGTCCGGGACTACACGAACACCGGGGAGCTGTTTTTT
>TRBV5-1|TRBJ1-4|-|once
CASSWTDKEKLFF
TGCGCCAGCAGCTGGACGGACAAGGAAAAACTGTTTTTT
>TRBV7-8|TRBJ1-3|TRBD1|-
CASSSGQVPGNTIYF
TGTGCCAGCAGCTCGGGACAGGTCCCTGGAAACACCATATATTTT
>TRBV6-4|TRBJ1-2|TRBD1|-
CASSPDRGYGYTF
TGTGCCAGCAGTCCCGACAGGGGCTATGGCTACACCTTC
>TRBV30|TRBJ2-1|-|-
CAWSGADEQFF
TGTGCCTGGAGTGGAGCCGATGAGCAGTTCTTC
>TRBV29-1|TRBJ2-7|-|few
CSVEGQRYEQYF
TGCAGCGTGGAGGGACAGCGCTACGAGCAGTACTTC
>TRBV5-1|TRBJ2-7|TRBD2|-
CASSPLLAGGDGEQYF
TGCGCCAGCAGCCCTCTTCTAGCGGGGGGGGATGGCGAGCAGTACTTC
>TRBV13|TRBJ2-3|TRBD2|few
CASSRMPRLAWADTQYF
TGTGCCAGCAGCCGAATGCCGCGACTAGCTTGGGCAGATACGCAGTATTTT
>TRBV7-2|TRBJ1-2|-|-
CASSFGLGYTF
TGTGCCAGCAGCTTCGGGTTGGGCTACACCTTC
>TRBV5-1|TRBJ2-5|TRBD2|-
CASSLVAGGGEETQYF
TGCGCCAGCAGCTTGGTTGCGGGAGGCGGAGAAGAGACCCAGTACTTC
>TRBV6-1|TRBJ2-1|-|-
CASSEIWGVPYNEQFF
TGTGCCAGCAGTGAAATCTGGGGAGTTCCGTACAATGAGCAGTTCTTC
>TRBV5-1|TRBJ2-3|-|once
CASSLFKRSTDTQYF
TGCGCCAGCAGCTTGTTTAAGAGGAGCACAGATACGCAGTATTTT
>TRBV7-8|TRBJ1-1|-|-
CASSLVRTENTEAFF
TGTGCCAGCAGCTTAGTTCGGACAGAGAACACTGAAGCTTTCTTT
>TRBV6-5|TRBJ2-7|-|-
CASSYSSSYEQYF
TGTGCCAGCAGTTACTCTAGCTCCTACGAGCAGTACTTC
>TRBV29-1|TRBJ2-1|TRBD2|few
CSVDQAGGNEQFF
TGCAGCGTTGATCAGGCGGGAGGTAATGAGCAGTTCTTC
>TRBV10-1|TRBJ2-7|TRBD2|few
CASSDSGTRHEQYF
TGCGCCAGCAGTGATTCCGGGACTAGGCACGAGCAGTACTTC
>TRBV5-1|TRBJ1-1|TRBD1|-
CASSSSPTGGNTEAFF
TGCGCCAGCAGCTCCTCCCCGACAGGGGGAAACACTGAAGCTTTCTTT
>TRBV7-2|TRBJ1-1|-|-
CASSLDRNTEAFF
TGTGCCAGCAGCTTAGATAGGAACACTGAAGCTTTCTTT
>TRBV5-1|TRBJ2-2|-|-
CASSTRTGELFF
TGCGCCAGCAGCACCAGGACAGGGGAGCTGTTTTTT
>TRBV6-6|TRBJ2-7|-|-
CASSPDISYEQYF
TGTGCCAGCAGCCCTGACATTTCCTACGAGCAGTACTTC
>TRBV6-7|TRBJ2-1|-|-
CASSYPRASYNEQFF
TGTGCCAGCAGTTACCCCAGGGCGTCCTACAATGAGCAGTTCTTC
>TRBV6-1|TRBJ1-4|TRBD1|-
CASTPSGGRSEKLFF
TGTGCCAGCACCCCCTCAGGGGGACGGTCAGAAAAACTGTTTTTT
>TRBV15|TRBJ1-4|-|-
CATSRDLQWSEKLFF
TGTGCCACCAGCAGAGATCTTCAATGGAGTGAAAAACTGTTTTTT
>TRBV7-3|TRBJ2-3|TRBD2|-
CASSLTSSGSTDTQYF
TGTGCCAGCAGCTTAACGTCTAGCGGAAGCACAGATACGCAGTATTTT
>TRBV21-1|TRBJ2-7|-|-
CASSKSRDRVTYEQYF
TGTGCCAGCAGCAAATCGCGAGACAGGGTAACCTACGAGCAGTACTTC
>TRBV6-4|TRBJ2-1|TRBD2|-
CASSDSSGGANEQFF
TGTGCCAGCAGTGACTCTAGCGGGGGGGCCAATGAGCAGTTCTTC
>TRBV11-2|TRBJ2-2|-|-
CASSLNIAQGLTAGELFF
TGTGCCAGCAGCTTAAACATAGCCCAGGGTCTTACCGCCGGGGAGCTGTTTTTT
>TRBV6-6|TRBJ1-1|TRBD1|-
CASSYSPGGGTEAFF
TGTGCCAGCAGTTACTCGCCAGGGGGCGGCACTGAAGCTTTCTTT
>TRBV27|TRBJ2-6|-|-
CASSLTWASGANVLTF
TGTGCCAGCAGTTTAACGTGGGCGTCAGGGGCCAACGTCCTGACTTTC
>TRBV10-3|TRBJ2-5|-|once
CAISGLTGGAETQYF
TGTGCCATCAGTGGTCTCACAGGGGGGGCAGAGACCCAGTACTTC
>TRBV5-1|TRBJ2-7|-|-
CASSPGGYEQYF
TGCGCCAGCAGCCCCGGGGGCTACGAGCAGTACTTC
>TRBV9|TRBJ1-2|TRBD1|-
CASSYTHSAGGDGYTF
TGTGCCAGCAGCTATACCCACTCGGCAGGGGGCGATGGCTACACCTTC
>TRBV7-9|TRBJ2-1|TRBD2|-
CASSTTGLASYNEQFF
TGTGCCAGCAGCACAACAGGACTAGCCAGCTACAATGAGCAGTTCTTC
>TRBV13|TRBJ2-7|-|-
CASSLEGGALMGEQYF
TGTGCCAGCAGCTTAGAAGGGGGAGCCCTAATGGGGGAGCAGTACTTC
>TRBV19|TRBJ1-5|-|few
CASSIPRRGGQPQHF
TGTGCCAGTAGTATCCCTCGCAGGGGTGGTCAGCCCCAGCATTTT
>TRBV10-3|TRBJ1-2|-|-
CAISEDTNYGYTF
TGTGCCATCAGTGAGGACACCAACTATGGCTACACCTTC